A single sample gave rise to the 6 T cell receptor beta chains below, sequenced in a study of beta chain features in type 1 diabetes. Notes on the study in general: Among all four CD4+ subsets, Type 1 diabetes patients had TCRB CDR3s that were moderately but significantly shorter.

As every portion of the isolated RNA was reverse transcribed, the sequencing read expressed TCRB transcripts. Clones were read by immunoSEQ multiplex PCR, and TCRdb kept only the in-frame ones, dropping some. The table includes about 240,000 clones, 11% to 15% detected once. Their antigen targets remain unknown. The sample consisted of naive CD4+ T cells from blood. The origin of the receptors is a man younger than 40 with type 1 diabetes.

The chain uses TRBV4-1 and TRBJ2-4; D possibly corresponds to TRBD2 (5 bases). This CDR3 has 14 amino acids. Trimming cost V 0 bases and J 8 bases, with 11 bases left between them. Germline CDR1 and CDR2: MGHRA and YSYEKL. Here the CDR3 reads CASSQEGQRHIQYF. The CDR3 nucleotides read TGCGCCAGCAGCCAAGAGGGCCAGCGGCACATTCAGTACTTC.

The chain links TRBV13 to TRBJ2-5; a weak D match, TRBD2 (7 bases). CDR1 PRHDT and CDR2 FYEKMQ come from the germline V gene (reference sequence). The CDR3 loop spans 13 amino acids. With 6 bases removed from V and 5 bases from J, the gap between germline ends came to 13 bases. The CDR3: CASSLGGGETQYF. The CDR3 region has the DNA TGTGCCAGCAGTTTGGGGGGGGGCGAGACCCAGTACTTC.

This clone was counted a few times. The chain couples TRBV28 to TRBJ1-1; a possible D gene is TRBD1 (6 bases). Per the germline V gene, CDR1 is MDHEN and CDR2 is SYDVKM. V dropped 6 bases and J dropped 4 bases, with 15 bases sitting between them. The CDR3 is 14 residues long. CDR3 sequence reads: CASSPGHLITEAFF. In nucleotides, the CDR3 is TGTGCCAGCAGCCCGGGACATTTGATCACTGAAGCTTTCTTT.

The V gene is TRBV5-1, the J gene TRBJ2-7; 9 bases fit TRBD2. The CDR3 covers 20 residues. CDR1 and CDR2 from the germline V gene are SGHRS and YFSETQ. V lost 4 bases and J lost 0; bases outside the gene matches: 20. For the CDR3, the DNA is TGCGCCAGCAGCGTCCCCATGCCTAGCGGGGACCGGAAAAGCTCCTACGAGCAGTACTTC. It specifies CASSVPMPSGDRKSSYEQYF.

The CDR3 nucleotides read TGCAGCGTTGAGTGGGACAGGGGGCTCGGTGGAACCGGGGAGCTGTTTTTT. Its protein product is CSVEWDRGLGGTGELFF. The gene calls are TRBV29-1 and TRBJ2-2; TRBD1 matches 12 bases. This CDR3 spans 17 amino acids. From germline, CDR1 is SQVTM and CDR2 ANQGSEA. V was clipped by 3 bases and J by 5 bases; unmatched bases: 10.

This clone turned up a few times. The gene calls are TRBV11-2 and TRBJ2-5, with 10 bases lining up with TRBD2. Germline values: CDR1 SGHAT, CDR2 FQNNGV. This CDR3 is 16 amino acids long. V was clipped by 5 bases and J by 5 bases; unmatched bases: 11. This CDR3 is CASSDGVQRGGETQYF. The CDR3 bases are TGTGCCAGCAGCGACGGAGTCCAGCGGGGGGGTGAGACCCAGTACTTC.